This TCR beta chain was observed in a study of regulatory T cells in long-lasting Graves disease. Study-level points and caveats: Persistent disease favored TRBV28, TRBJ1-2 and TRBJ2-5.

Note on this clonotype: The antigen is not known.

Germline V CDR1 and CDR2: SGHRS, YFSETQ. Trimming cost V 4 bases and J 7 bases; bases outside gene matches: 6. The CDR3 is 14 amino acids. Regarding time point: newly diagnosed GD, antithyroid drugs for less than 3 months. Scientists built the TCR library using RNA that was extracted from PBMCs. Arm-PCR with iRepertoire HTBI primers amplified the CDR3 regions for these TCR beta libraries. TCRdb processed the multiplex PCR reads anew with MiXCR; each CDR3 protein has one entry. In the table there are about 530,000 distinct CDR3 sequences, roughly a sixth of which are singletons. These data were also filed under a second study, of T cells in Graves' hyperthyroidism and ophthalmopathy.

This sequence originates from a middle-aged woman with Graves disease. The gene calls are TRBV5-1 and TRBJ2-4, with 9 bases lining up with TRBD2. Material: peripheral blood mononuclear cells (PBMCs), obtained at new diagnosis, from a patient treated with antithyroid drugs. Written as DNA, the CDR3 is TGCGCCAGCAGCATCGCTAGCGGGGCGAACATTCAGTACTTC. It codes for CASSIASGANIQYF.